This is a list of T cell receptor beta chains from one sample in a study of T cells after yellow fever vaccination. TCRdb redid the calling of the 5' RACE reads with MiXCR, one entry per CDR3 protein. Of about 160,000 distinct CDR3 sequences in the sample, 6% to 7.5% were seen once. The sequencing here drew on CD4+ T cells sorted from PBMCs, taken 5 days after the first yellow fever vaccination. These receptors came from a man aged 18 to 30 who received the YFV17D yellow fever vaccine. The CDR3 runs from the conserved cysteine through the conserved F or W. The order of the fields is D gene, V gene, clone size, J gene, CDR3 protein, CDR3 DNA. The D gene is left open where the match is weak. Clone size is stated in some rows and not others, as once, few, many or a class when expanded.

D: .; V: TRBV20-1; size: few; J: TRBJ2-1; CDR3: CSALGGASSYNEQFF; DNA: TGCAGTGCTCTCGGGGGCGCAAGCTCCTACAATGAGCAGTTCTTC
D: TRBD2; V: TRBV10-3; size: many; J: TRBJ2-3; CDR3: CAISEGLAGFYTQYF; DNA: TGTGCCATCAGTGAAGGGCTAGCGGGGTTCTATACGCAGTATTTT
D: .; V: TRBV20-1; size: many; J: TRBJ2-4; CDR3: CSARDSAEAKNIQYF; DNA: TGCAGTGCTAGAGATAGTGCCGAAGCCAAAAACATTCAGTACTTC
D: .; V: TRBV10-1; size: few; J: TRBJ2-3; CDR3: CASSDVGSTDTQYF; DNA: TGCGCCAGCAGTGATGTGGGAAGCACAGATACGCAGTATTTT
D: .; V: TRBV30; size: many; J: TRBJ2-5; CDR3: CAWSLTETQYF; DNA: TGTGCCTGGAGTCTTACAGAGACCCAGTACTTC
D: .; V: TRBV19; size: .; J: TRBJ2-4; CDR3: CASKVPGGAKNIQYF; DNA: TGTGCCAGTAAGGTCCCCGGGGGAGCCAAAAACATTCAGTACTTC
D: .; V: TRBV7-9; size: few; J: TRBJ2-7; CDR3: CASSPQSDEQYF; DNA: TGTGCCAGCAGCCCCCAGAGCGATGAGCAGTACTTC
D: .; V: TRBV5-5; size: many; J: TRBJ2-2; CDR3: CASSLTGGAGELFF; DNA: TGTGCCAGCAGCCTGACAGGCGGGGCCGGGGAGCTGTTTTTT
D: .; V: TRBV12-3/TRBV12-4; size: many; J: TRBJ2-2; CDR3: CASSSRLDTGELFF; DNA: TGTGCCAGCAGTTCCCGACTAGACACCGGGGAGCTGTTTTTT
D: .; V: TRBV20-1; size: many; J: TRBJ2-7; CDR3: CSVGTSGYYEQYF; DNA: TGCAGTGTTGGGACTTCTGGGTACTACGAGCAGTACTTC
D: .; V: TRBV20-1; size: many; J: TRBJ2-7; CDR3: CSARDGKGYDEQYF; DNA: TGCAGTGCTAGAGATGGTAAGGGGTACGACGAGCAGTACTTC
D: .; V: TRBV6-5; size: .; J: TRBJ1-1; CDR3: CASSYRNLNTEAFF; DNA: TGTGCCAGCAGTTACAGGAATTTGAACACTGAAGCTTTCTTT
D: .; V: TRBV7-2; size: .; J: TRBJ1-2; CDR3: CASSLKGINYGYTF; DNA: TGTGCCAGCAGCTTAAAAGGGATTAACTATGGCTACACCTTC
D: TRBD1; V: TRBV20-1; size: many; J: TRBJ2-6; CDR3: CSAWTGSSGANVLTF; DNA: TGCAGTGCTTGGACAGGGAGCTCTGGGGCCAACGTCCTGACTTTC
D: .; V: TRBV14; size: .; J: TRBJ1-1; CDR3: CASSYRGLSFTEAFF; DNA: TGTGCCAGCAGCTACCGGGGGCTATCTTTCACTGAAGCTTTCTTT
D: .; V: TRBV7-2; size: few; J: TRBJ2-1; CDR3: CASSLVLASSYNEQFF; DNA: TGTGCCAGCAGCTTAGTCCTAGCCAGCTCCTACAATGAGCAGTTCTTC
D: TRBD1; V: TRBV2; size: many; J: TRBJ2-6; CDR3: CASSEASNRGLTGANVLTF; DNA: TGTGCCAGCAGTGAAGCCTCCAACAGGGGGCTAACTGGGGCCAACGTCCTGACTTTC
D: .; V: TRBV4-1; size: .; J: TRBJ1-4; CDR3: CASSTYEKLFF; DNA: TGCGCCAGCAGCACCTATGAAAAACTGTTTTTT
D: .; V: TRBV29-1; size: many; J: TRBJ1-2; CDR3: CSVAHRASYTF; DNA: TGCAGCGTCGCACACCGAGCTAGCTACACCTTC
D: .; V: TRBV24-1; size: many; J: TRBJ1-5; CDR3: CATSQSNQPQHF; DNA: TGTGCCACCAGTCAGAGCAATCAGCCCCAGCATTTT
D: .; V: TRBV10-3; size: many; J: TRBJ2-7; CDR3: CAIRVDGDSSYEQYF; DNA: TGTGCCATCAGGGTCGATGGCGACTCCTCCTACGAGCAGTACTTC
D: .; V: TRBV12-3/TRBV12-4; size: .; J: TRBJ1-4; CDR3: CASEGEGGRFF; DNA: TGTGCCAGCGAGGGGGAGGGAGGGCGGTTTTTT
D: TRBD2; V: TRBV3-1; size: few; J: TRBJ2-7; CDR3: CASSQASGADEQYF; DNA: TGTGCCAGCAGCCAAGCTAGCGGGGCCGACGAGCAGTACTTC
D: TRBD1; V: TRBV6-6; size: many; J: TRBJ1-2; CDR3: CASSGTGVDGYTF; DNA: TGTGCCAGCAGCGGGACAGGGGTGGATGGCTACACCTTC
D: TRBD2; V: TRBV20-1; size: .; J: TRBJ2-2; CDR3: CSAEVAGGRGGELFF; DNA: TGCAGTGCTGAAGTAGCGGGGGGGCGAGGCGGGGAGCTGTTTTTT
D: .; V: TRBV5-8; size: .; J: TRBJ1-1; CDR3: CASSSHRGAEGFF; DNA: TGTGCCAGCAGCAGTCATCGAGGGGCCGAAGGTTTCTTT
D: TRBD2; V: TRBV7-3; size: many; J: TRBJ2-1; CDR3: CASSSGLAGFNEQFF; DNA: TGTGCCAGCAGCTCGGGACTAGCGGGGTTTAATGAGCAGTTCTTC
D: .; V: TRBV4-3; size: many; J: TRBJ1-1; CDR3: CASSQDVWVNLEAFF; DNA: TGCGCCAGCAGCCAAGATGTCTGGGTCAACCTTGAAGCTTTCTTT
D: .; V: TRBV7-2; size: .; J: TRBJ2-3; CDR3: CASSLESGFTDTQYF; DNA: TGTGCCAGCAGCTTAGAATCCGGATTCACAGATACGCAGTATTTT
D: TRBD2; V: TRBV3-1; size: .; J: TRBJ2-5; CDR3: CASSPGVAGETQYF; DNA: TGTGCCAGCAGCCCGGGAGTAGCGGGAGAGACCCAGTACTTC
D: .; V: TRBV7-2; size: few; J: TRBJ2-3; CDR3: CASSFDTSVDTQYF; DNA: TGTGCCAGCAGCTTCGACACTTCCGTAGATACGCAGTATTTT
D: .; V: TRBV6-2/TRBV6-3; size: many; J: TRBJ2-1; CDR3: CASSYLVRTTVPSYEQFF; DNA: TGTGCCAGCAGTTACTTGGTCAGGACAACCGTACCCTCGTATGAGCAGTTCTTC
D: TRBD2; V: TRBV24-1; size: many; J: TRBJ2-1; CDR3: CATSWRGGSAWNEQFF; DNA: TGTGCCACCAGTTGGCGGGGGGGCTCGGCTTGGAATGAGCAGTTCTTC
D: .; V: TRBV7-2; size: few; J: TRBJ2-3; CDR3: CASSSWGTDTQYF; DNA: TGTGCCAGCAGCTCCTGGGGCACAGATACGCAGTATTTT
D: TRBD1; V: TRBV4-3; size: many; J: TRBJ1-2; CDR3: CASSREGAQGYTF; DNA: TGCGCCAGCAGCCGTGAGGGGGCGCAAGGCTACACCTTC
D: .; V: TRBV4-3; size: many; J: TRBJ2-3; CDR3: CASSQGNTDTQYF; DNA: TGCGCCAGCAGCCAAGGGAACACAGATACGCAGTATTTT
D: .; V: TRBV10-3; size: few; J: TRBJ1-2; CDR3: CAISEPFRQRDYTF; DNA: TGTGCCATCAGTGAGCCCTTCCGACAGCGTGACTACACCTTC
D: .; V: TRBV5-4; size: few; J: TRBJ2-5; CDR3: CASSLGPDQETQYF; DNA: TGTGCCAGCAGCTTGGGTCCGGACCAAGAGACCCAGTACTTC
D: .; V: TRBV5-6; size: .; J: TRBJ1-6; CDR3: CASSERMGSPLHF; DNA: TGTGCCAGCAGCGAAAGGATGGGTTCACCCCTCCACTTT
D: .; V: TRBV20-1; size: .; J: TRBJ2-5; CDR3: CSASAGTQYF; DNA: TGCAGTGCTAGTGCGGGGACCCAGTACTTC
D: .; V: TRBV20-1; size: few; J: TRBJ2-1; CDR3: CSASGTKDYNEQFF; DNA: TGCAGTGCCTCCGGGACAAAAGACTACAATGAGCAGTTCTTC
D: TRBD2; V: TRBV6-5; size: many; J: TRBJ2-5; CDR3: CASSLSPAGGEETQYF; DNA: TGTGCCAGCAGTTTAAGCCCCGCGGGGGGCGAAGAGACCCAGTACTTC
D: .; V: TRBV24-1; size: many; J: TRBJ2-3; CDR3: CATSDFGAGSDTQYF; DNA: TGTGCCACCAGTGATTTCGGCGCAGGATCAGATACGCAGTATTTT
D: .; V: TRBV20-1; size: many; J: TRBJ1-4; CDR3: CSALQETYEKLFF; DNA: TGCAGTGCTCTACAGGAGACTTATGAAAAACTGTTTTTT
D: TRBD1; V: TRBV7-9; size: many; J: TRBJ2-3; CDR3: CASSLRTGADTQYF; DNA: TGTGCCAGCAGCCTGAGGACAGGGGCAGATACGCAGTATTTT
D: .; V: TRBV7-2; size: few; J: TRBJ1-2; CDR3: CASSLVEGGYGYTF; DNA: TGTGCCAGCAGCTTAGTGGAGGGGGGCTATGGCTACACCTTC
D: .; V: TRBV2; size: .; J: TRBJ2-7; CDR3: CASSIGALYEQYF; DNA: TGTGCCAGCAGCATAGGGGCCCTCTACGAGCAGTACTTC
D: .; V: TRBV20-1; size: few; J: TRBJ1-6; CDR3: CSARTFGPPSPLHF; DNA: TGCAGTGCCAGAACTTTCGGGCCACCCTCACCCCTCCACTTT